One sample yielded the 31 T cell receptor beta chains listed below, sequenced in a study of blood T cell repertoires in COVID-19. Method: immunoSEQ multiplex PCR; TCRdb's copy keeps in-frame clones and lacks some. Seen here are tens of thousands of clones, around 83% observed once, and the top ten hold just under 6.5%. Sequencing was carried out using peripheral blood. The receptor source for this set is a human donor in a cohort sampled during active COVID-19.

The chain combines TRBV6-5 with TRBJ2-1, with 10 bases that match TRBD2. The germline V gene encodes CDR1 MNHEY and CDR2 SVGAGI. CDR3 length equals 16 residues. V trimming: 2 bases; J trimming: 3 bases; junction bases outside the gene matches: 4. CDR3 region: CASSYGASGGYNEQFF. The DNA of the CDR3 is TGTGCCAGCAGTTACGGGGCTAGCGGGGGCTACAATGAGCAGTTCTTC.

The chain recombines TRBV7-9 with TRBJ2-1; D might be TRBD2 (5 bases). V dropped 5 bases and J dropped 4 bases, with 18 bases sitting between them. The CDR3 is 16 residues long. Germline CDR1 reads SEHNR; CDR2 reads FQNEAQ (reference sequence). The CDR3 reads CASSPPGISVYNEQFF. The CDR3 region has the DNA TGTGCCAGCAGCCCCCCCGGGATCTCGGTTTACAATGAGCAGTTCTTC.

The rearrangement joins TRBV9 to TRBJ2-1; TRBD2 matches 10 bases. Germline-derived CDR1 and CDR2 are SGDLS and YYNGEE. J lost 9 bases, V lost 3 bases, and 6 bases had no gene match. The CDR3 sequence is 14 residues long. In nucleotides, the CDR3 is TGTGCCAGCAGCGGCGCAGCGGGGGGGCCTGAGCAGTTCTTC. It specifies CASSGAAGGPEQFF. Variable domain in full (rest from reference TRBV9 and TRBJ2-1): DSGVTQTPKHLITATGQRVTLRCSPRSGDLSVYWYQQSLDQGLQFLIQYYNGEERAKGNILERFSAQQFPDLHSELNLSSLELGDSALYFCASSGAAGGPEQFFGPGTRLTVL.

This rearrangement joins TRBV2 to TRBJ2-1; possible D gene TRBD2, 7 bases. Trimming cost V 4 bases and J 7 bases, with 14 bases left between them. Germline V gives CDR1 SNHLY, CDR2 FYNNEI. CDR3 size: 14 residues. CDR3 residues: CASSGLGGANEQFF. As DNA, the CDR3 is TGTGCCAGCAGTGGCCTGGGGGGGGCTAATGAGCAGTTCTTC.

The chain links TRBV6-5 to TRBJ1-2; D is possibly TRBD1 (6 bases). The CDR3 loop spans 15 amino acids. Between the trimmed V and J ends, which lost 2 bases and 0 bases, there was a span of 10 bases. Germline CDR1 MNHEY, CDR2 SVGAGI. In DNA, the CDR3 is TGTGCCAGCAGTTACGGGACAAACTCTAACTATGGCTACACCTTC. It is translated as CASSYGTNSNYGYTF.

The chain couples TRBV7-9 to TRBJ1-1, with D possibly matching TRBD1 (6 bases). Deletions cut 6 bases from V and 0 bases from J, with 14 bases between. Germline V gene data show CDR1 as SEHNR and CDR2 as FQNEAQ (reference sequence). CDR3 length: 15 amino acids. DNA for the CDR3: TGTGCCAGCAGTTTTAGGACAGAGATGAACACTGAAGCTTTCTTT. Translation gives CASSFRTEMNTEAFF. The entire variable domain, with the rest obtained from reference TRBV7-9 and TRBJ1-1, is as follows: DTGVSQNPRHKITKRGQNVTFRCDPISEHNRLYWYRQTLGQGPEFLTYFQNEAQLEKSRLLSDRFSAERPKGSFSTLEIQRTEQGDSAMYLCASSFRTEMNTEAFFGQGTRLTVV.

J is TRBJ2-1 and V is TRBV7-8; 10 nucleotides line up with TRBD2. Trimming took 3 bases from V and 5 from J; bases not matched to a gene: 7. The CDR3 is 16 residues long. Germline V lookup: CDR1 SGHVS, CDR2 FQNEAQ. The CDR3 loop is CASSFGGLAPNNEQFF. In DNA form, the CDR3 reads TGTGCCAGCAGCTTCGGGGGACTAGCGCCTAACAATGAGCAGTTCTTC.

The chain couples TRBV7-8 to TRBJ2-7; D is perhaps TRBD2 (5 bases). Germline V lookup: CDR1 SGHVS, CDR2 FQNEAQ. There are 13 residues in the CDR3. V was shortened by 1 base and J by 7 bases, with 11 bases between the two germline ends. This CDR3 reads CASSLDIASEQYF. CDR3 in DNA: TGTGCCAGCAGCTTAGATATAGCGTCGGAGCAGTACTTC.

This rearrangement joins TRBV19 to TRBJ1-5; tentative D call: TRBD1 (5 bases). The CDR3 loop spans 14 amino acids. Germline V gene sequence: CDR1 LNHDA, CDR2 SQIVND (reference sequence). V was pared by 7 bases and J by 5 bases, with 15 bases between. The CDR3 bases are TGTGCCAGTACGGGGGACTGGAAATATCAGCCCCAGCATTTT. Translating gives CASTGDWKYQPQHF.

The rearrangement uses TRBV9 and TRBJ2-2, with TRBD2 matching 8 bases. Germline CDR1 and CDR2: SGDLS and YYNGEE. Germline trimming cut 0 bases from V and 7 bases from J; bases unmatched to any gene: 8. CDR3 length: 16 residues. The CDR3 sequence: CASSVVTSGRGGELFF. The CDR3, as DNA: TGTGCCAGCAGCGTAGTTACCAGCGGGAGAGGCGGGGAGCTGTTTTTT.

The chain joins TRBV12-3 or TRBV12-4 to TRBJ2-3; TRBD2 matches at 8 bases. The CDR3 consists of 12 residues. Trimming at V came to 3 bases and at J to 14 bases, leaving 7 bases not matched to a gene. The CDR3 is CASSFGGALVYF. The CDR3 DNA follows: TGTGCCAGCAGTTTCGGGGGGGCTCTAGTGTATTTT.

The chain links TRBV6-6 to TRBJ2-7; D is perhaps TRBD1 (6 bases). The CDR3 is 12 amino acids. Germline CDR1 is MNHNY and CDR2 is SVGAGI (reference sequence). The V gene lost 6 bases and the J gene lost 4 bases, with 10 bases spanning the gap. The CDR3 DNA sequence: TGTGCCAGCAGCCGTCAGGGGTACGAGCAGTACTTC. Translating gives CASSRQGYEQYF.

Regarding this clone: This may come from a read error, since a much larger clone is one base off. This CDR3 is also generated by other DNA sequences in the sample. The chain carries TRBV2 and TRBJ2-3; 11 nucleotides agree with TRBD1. There are 14 residues in the CDR3. Germline V gene lookup returns CDR1 SNHLY and CDR2 FYNNEI. After removal of 6 bases from V and 3 bases from J, the junction contained 2 bases not matched to a gene. DNA for the CDR3: TGTGCCAGCAGCCGGGACAGGGGGACAGATACGCAGTATTTT. Translating gives CASSRDRGTDTQYF.

The rearrangement links TRBV5-1 to TRBJ1-6; D possibly corresponds to TRBD1 (6 bases). The V gene's germline CDR1 is SGHRS and CDR2 YFSETQ. There are 14 residues in the CDR3. Trimming shortened V by 3 bases and J by 7 bases, and 11 bases separated the two germline ends. The CDR3 spells CASSSQGSNSPLHF. The CDR3 DNA is TGCGCCAGCAGCTCACAGGGTAGCAATTCACCCCTCCACTTT.

The gene calls are TRBV6-5 and TRBJ2-3, with 13 nucleotides matching TRBD2. CDR1 and CDR2 from the germline V gene are MNHEY and SVGAGI. V lost 4 bases and J lost 4; bases outside the gene matches: 2. The CDR3 contains 15 residues. The CDR3 here is CASSLTSGGADTQYF. In DNA form, the CDR3 reads TGTGCCAGCAGTTTAACTAGCGGGGGGGCAGATACGCAGTATTTT.

The chain recombines TRBV5-1 with TRBJ1-1; D unresolved. V was trimmed by 4 bases and J by 2 bases, leaving 15 bases between them. The CDR3 spans 15 residues. Germline CDR1 and CDR2: SGHRS and YFSETQ. The CDR3 DNA follows: TGCGCCAGCAGCCTGGAACCCTTGCGTAACACTGAAGCTTTCTTT. Amino acids: CASSLEPLRNTEAFF.

The chain joins TRBV2 to TRBJ2-1; 11 nucleotides agree with TRBD2. Germline values: CDR1 SNHLY, CDR2 FYNNEI. The J segment lost 4 bases and the V segment lost 6 bases, leaving 5 bases of the junction unmatched. The CDR3 extends over 15 amino acids. This CDR3 reads CASSWRLAGYNEQFF. CDR3 nucleotide sequence: TGTGCCAGCAGCTGGCGACTAGCGGGGTACAATGAGCAGTTCTTC. Full variable domain (remainder filled in from reference TRBV2 and TRBJ2-1): EPEVTQTPSHQVTQMGQEVILRCVPISNHLYFYWYRQILGQKVEFLVSFYNNEISEKSEIFDDQFSVERPDGSNFTLKIRSTKLEDSAMYFCASSWRLAGYNEQFFGPGTRLTVL.

The chain carries TRBV24-1 and TRBJ2-1; TRBD1 matches 8 bases. Looked up from germline, CDR1 is KGHDR and CDR2 is SFDVKD. V lost 5 bases, J lost 9 bases, and 14 bases stayed unmatched. This CDR3 has 16 amino acids. The CDR3 DNA follows: TGTGCCACCAGTGGACCCGGGACAGGAGCCTGGGGTGAGCAGTTCTTC. Protein: CATSGPGTGAWGEQFF.

The chain couples TRBV16 to TRBJ2-6; unclear D gene. CDR3 size: 15 residues. V was cut by 3 bases and J by 0 bases, with 6 bases left in between. Germline V CDR1 and CDR2: KGHSY, FQNENV. The CDR3 reads CASSHQISGANVLTF. The CDR3 DNA sequence: TGTGCCAGCAGCCACCAGATCTCTGGGGCCAACGTCCTGACTTTC. Full variable domain (remainder filled in from reference TRBV16 and TRBJ2-6): GEEVAQTPKHLVRGEGQKAKLYCAPIKGHSYVFWYQQVLKNEFKFLISFQNENVFDETGMPKERFSAKCLPNSPCSLEIQATKLEDSAVYFCASSHQISGANVLTFGAGSRLTVL.

The chain joins TRBV5-1 to TRBJ2-3; D perhaps matches TRBD1 (5 bases). In germline, CDR1 is SGHRS, CDR2 YFSETQ. CDR3 size: 14 residues. Trimming left V 0 bases short and J 7 bases short, with 12 bases between. Here the CDR3 reads CASSLGTTGNTQYF. CDR3 DNA: TGCGCCAGCAGCTTGGGCACTACAGGAAATACGCAGTATTTT.

The chain uses TRBV11-3 and TRBJ2-4, with a possible D match to TRBD2 (6 bases). Deletions cut 1 base from V and 8 bases from J, with 15 bases between. This CDR3 is 15 amino acids long. The germline CDR1 and CDR2 sequences are SGHNT and YENEEA. In DNA, the CDR3 is TGTGCCAGCAGCTTAGGGTCGGGTAGGGAGGACATTCAGTACTTC. It translates to CASSLGSGREDIQYF.

The chain has TRBV3-1 (or the pseudogene TRBV3-2) and TRBJ2-1, with 10 bases fitting TRBD1. Germline V gene sequence: CDR1 LGHDT, CDR2 YNNKEL (reference sequence). The CDR3 spans 15 residues. Unmatched junction bases numbered 4, after V lost 5 bases and J lost 3 bases. CDR3 sequence (DNA): TGTGCCAGCAGCAGTAGGGACAGGGGCTACAATGAGCAGTTCTTC. Translation: CASSSRDRGYNEQFF.

The V and J genes are TRBV7-3 and TRBJ1-6, with D maybe TRBD1 (5 bases). The CDR3 sequence is 15 residues long. CDR1 and CDR2 from the germline V gene are SGHTA and FQGTGA. V gave up 4 bases and J gave up 6 bases, with 13 bases separating them. The CDR3 protein is CASSSRGGLNSPLHF. The CDR3 nucleotides are TGTGCCAGCAGCTCTCGGGGGGGTCTTAATTCACCCCTCCACTTT.

This chain links TRBV30 with TRBJ1-2, with 8 bases identical to TRBD1. The CDR3 has 14 residues. Germline V lookup: CDR1 GTSNPN, CDR2 SVGIG (reference sequence). V lost 6 bases and J lost 5; bases outside the gene matches: 11. In DNA, the CDR3 is TGTGCCTGCCGGACAGGGTCGCATGGTTATGGCTACACCTTC. It encodes CACRTGSHGYGYTF.

This sequence joins TRBV6-6 and TRBJ1-6; D ambiguous. Trimming stripped 5 bases from V and 14 bases from J, with 16 bases between. This CDR3 has 13 amino acids. The V gene's germline CDR1 is MNHNY and CDR2 SVGAGI (reference sequence). The CDR3 bases are TGTGCCAGCAGTCGACTAGCTTCGAATACCCTCCACTTT. It is translated as CASSRLASNTLHF.

The chain employs TRBV24-1 and TRBJ2-1; 10 nucleotides match TRBD1. CDR1 is KGHDR and CDR2 is SFDVKD in the germline V gene. The CDR3 has 15 residues. Losses at the gene ends were 3 bases for V and 7 bases for J; bases not matched to a gene: 5. In DNA form, the CDR3 reads TGTGCCACCAGTGATCCGGGACAGGGGTCGAATGAGCAGTTCTTC. It is translated as CATSDPGQGSNEQFF.

The CDR3 loop reads CAWSVDRWGYTF. For the CDR3, the DNA is TGTGCCTGGAGTGTGGACAGGTGGGGCTACACCTTC. The gene calls are TRBV30 and TRBJ1-2, with 7 bases identical to TRBD1. Germline V lookup: CDR1 GTSNPN, CDR2 SVGIG (reference sequence). The CDR3 sequence is 12 residues long. V gave up 0 bases and J gave up 8 bases; unmatched junction bases: 3.

V gene TRBV2 combines with J gene TRBJ2-7; 7 bases are a match to TRBD1. The CDR3 spans 15 residues. Trimming cost V 6 bases and J 5 bases; bases outside gene matches: 13. Germline V CDR1 and CDR2: SNHLY, FYNNEI. The CDR3 sequence: CASRGEQGMGDEQYF. The CDR3, as DNA: TGTGCCAGCAGGGGGGAACAGGGGATGGGAGACGAGCAGTACTTC.

The genes are TRBV9 and TRBJ1-5; 10 nucleotides agree with TRBD1. The CDR3 has 15 amino acids. Germline V gene lookup returns CDR1 SGDLS and CDR2 YYNGEE. V dropped 4 bases and J dropped 6; count of bases not matched to a gene: 7. CDR3 residues: CASSSGQGVIQPQHF. CDR3 sequence (DNA): TGTGCCAGCAGCAGCGGACAGGGGGTGATTCAGCCCCAGCATTTT.

The chain joins TRBV6-5 to TRBJ1-6, with 8 bases that match TRBD1. Germline V gene data show CDR1 as MNHEY and CDR2 as SVGAGI. Trimming cost V 6 bases and J 7 bases; bases outside gene matches: 8. The CDR3 extends over 15 amino acids. In nucleotides, the CDR3 is TGTGCCAGCAGGAAGGGGACAGGACCGAATTCACCCCTCCACTTT. Translated: CASRKGTGPNSPLHF.

The rearrangement uses TRBV4-2 and TRBJ1-1, with D hard to call. The V gene lost 0 bases and the J gene lost 4 bases, with 12 bases spanning the gap. From germline, CDR1 is LGHNA and CDR2 YNFKEQ. The CDR3 covers 15 residues. The CDR3, as DNA: TGTGCCAGCAGCCAAGATTACAGCCCGAGCACTGAAGCTTTCTTT. Its protein product is CASSQDYSPSTEAFF.